This TCR beta chain was captured by sequencing in a study of radiotherapy plus CTLA-4 blockade in lung cancer. For the study at large: Objective responses emerged in roughly 20% of patients, and around 30% attained disease control. Whole-study findings and limits: According to reports, early shifts in blood T cell clones, alongside interferon-beta, forecast response most accurately. Researchers report tumor-derived TCR clones expanding in blood after radiotherapy plus ipilimumab.

This CDR3 region has 14 residues. CDR1 SGHVS and CDR2 FNYEAQ come from the germline V gene. Germline trimming cut 4 bases from V and 4 bases from J; bases unmatched to any gene: 5. As to this clone: Its antigen is unknown.

In chemo-refractory metastatic non-small-cell lung cancer, patients got ipilimumab CTLA-4 blockade together with focal radiation. Assay used: immunoSEQ multiplex PCR; TCRdb lists only in-frame clones, some missing. This sample has 85,000 to 130,000 clones, with roughly 84% found just once. The sample here was peripheral blood, taken from a patient treated with radiotherapy plus ipilimumab. The chain carries TRBV7-6 and TRBJ1-2; TRBD1 aligns across 8 bases. The receptor was derived from a human donor with non-small cell lung cancer that progressed on radiotherapy plus ipilimumab. Some clones in this sample may be carry-over from other donors' samples. CDR3 sequence: CASSSQGASYGYTF. The CDR3 DNA follows: TGTGCCAGCAGCTCCCAGGGGGCGAGCTATGGCTACACCTTC.